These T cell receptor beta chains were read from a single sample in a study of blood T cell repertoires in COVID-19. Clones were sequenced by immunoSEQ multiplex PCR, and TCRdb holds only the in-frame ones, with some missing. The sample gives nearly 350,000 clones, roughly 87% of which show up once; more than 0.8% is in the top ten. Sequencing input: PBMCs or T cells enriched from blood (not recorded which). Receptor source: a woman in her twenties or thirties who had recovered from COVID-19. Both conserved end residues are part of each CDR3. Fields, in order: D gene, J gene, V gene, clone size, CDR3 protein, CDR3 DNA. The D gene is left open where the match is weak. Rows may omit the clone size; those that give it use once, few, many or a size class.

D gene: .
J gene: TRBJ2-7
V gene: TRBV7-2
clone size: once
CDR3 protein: CASSYETGFYEQYF
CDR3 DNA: TGTGCCAGCAGCTATGAGACAGGTTTCTACGAGCAGTACTTC

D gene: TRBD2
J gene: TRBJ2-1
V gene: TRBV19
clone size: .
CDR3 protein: CASSILASGGEGEQFF
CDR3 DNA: TGTGCCAGTAGTATCTTAGCGAGCGGGGGGGAAGGTGAGCAGTTCTTC

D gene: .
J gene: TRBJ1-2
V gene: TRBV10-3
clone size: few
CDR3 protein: CAIRGQGNYGYTF
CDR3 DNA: TGTGCCATCAGAGGGCAGGGCAACTATGGCTACACCTTC

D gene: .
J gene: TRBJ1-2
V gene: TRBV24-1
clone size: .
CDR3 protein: CATSDFRRDYGYTF
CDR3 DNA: TGTGCCACCAGTGATTTTCGACGGGACTATGGCTACACCTTC

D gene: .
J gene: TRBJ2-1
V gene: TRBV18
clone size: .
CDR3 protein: CASSPGQGGNEQFF
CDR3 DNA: TGTGCCAGCTCACCGGGTCAGGGAGGTAATGAGCAGTTCTTC

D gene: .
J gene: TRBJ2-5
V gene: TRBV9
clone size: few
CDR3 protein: CASSVSQGRQETQYF
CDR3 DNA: TGTGCCAGCAGCGTATCGCAGGGGCGCCAAGAGACCCAGTACTTC

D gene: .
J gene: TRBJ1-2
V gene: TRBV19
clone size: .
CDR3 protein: CASSPEGYGYTF
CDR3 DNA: TGTGCCAGTAGTCCGGAGGGCTATGGCTACACCTTC

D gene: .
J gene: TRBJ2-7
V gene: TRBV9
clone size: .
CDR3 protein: CASSVGDRLYHEQYF
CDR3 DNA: TGTGCCAGCAGCGTTGGAGATAGACTGTACCACGAGCAGTACTTC

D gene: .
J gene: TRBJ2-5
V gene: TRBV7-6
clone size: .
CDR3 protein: CASSYNQETQYF
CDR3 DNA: TGTGCCAGCAGCTATAACCAAGAGACCCAGTACTTC

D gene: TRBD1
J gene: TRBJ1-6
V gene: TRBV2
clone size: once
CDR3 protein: CASRRTGNSPLHF
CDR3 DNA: TGTGCCAGCAGACGGACAGGGAATTCACCCCTCCACTTT

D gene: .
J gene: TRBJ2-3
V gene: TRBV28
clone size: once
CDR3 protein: CASSPVESTDTQYF
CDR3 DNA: TGTGCCAGCAGTCCTGTTGAGAGCACAGATACGCAGTATTTT

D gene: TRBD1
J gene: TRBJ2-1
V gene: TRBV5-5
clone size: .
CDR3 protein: CASSLAGTGTRNEQFF
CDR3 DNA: TGTGCCAGCAGCTTAGCCGGGACAGGGACGCGCAATGAGCAGTTCTTC

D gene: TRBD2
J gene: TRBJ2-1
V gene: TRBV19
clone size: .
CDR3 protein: CASSRLASYNEQFF
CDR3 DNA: TGTGCCAGTAGTAGACTAGCGTCTTACAATGAGCAGTTCTTC

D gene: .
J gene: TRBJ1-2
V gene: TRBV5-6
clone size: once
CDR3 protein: CASSSPPGGYTF
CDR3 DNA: TGTGCCAGCAGCTCGCCACCGGGTGGCTACACCTTC

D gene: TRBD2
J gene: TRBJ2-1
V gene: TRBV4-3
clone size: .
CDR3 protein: CASSQEWGQVAGEQFF
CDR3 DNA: TGCGCCAGCAGCCAAGAATGGGGCCAAGTAGCGGGGGAGCAGTTCTTC

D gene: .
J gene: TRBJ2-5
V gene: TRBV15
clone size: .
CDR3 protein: CATSSSGETQYF
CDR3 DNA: TGTGCCACCAGCTCTAGTGGAGAGACCCAGTACTTC

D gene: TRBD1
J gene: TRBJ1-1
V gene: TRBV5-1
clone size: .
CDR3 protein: CASSQGGNTEAFF
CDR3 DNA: TGCGCCAGCAGCCAGGGGGGGAACACTGAAGCTTTCTTT

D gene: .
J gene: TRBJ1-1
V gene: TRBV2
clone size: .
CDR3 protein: CASTDRWNTEAFF
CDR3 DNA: TGTGCCAGCACTGACAGATGGAACACTGAAGCTTTCTTT

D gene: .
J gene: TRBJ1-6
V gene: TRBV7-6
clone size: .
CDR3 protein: CASSSQGPQLGSPLHF
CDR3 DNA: TGTGCCAGCAGCTCCCAAGGGCCTCAACTAGGTTCACCCCTCCACTTT

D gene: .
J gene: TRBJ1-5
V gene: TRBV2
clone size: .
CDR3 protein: CASKFPDQPQHF
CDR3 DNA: TGTGCCAGCAAGTTTCCAGATCAGCCCCAGCATTTT

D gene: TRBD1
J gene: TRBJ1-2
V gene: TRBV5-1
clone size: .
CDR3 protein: CASSSGQGVDYGYTF
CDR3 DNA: TGCGCCAGCAGCTCGGGACAGGGGGTGGACTATGGCTACACCTTC

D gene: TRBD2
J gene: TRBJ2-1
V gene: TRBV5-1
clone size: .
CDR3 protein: CASSLGAGGQDEQFF
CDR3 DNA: TGCGCCAGCAGCTTGGGAGCGGGGGGGCAGGATGAGCAGTTCTTC

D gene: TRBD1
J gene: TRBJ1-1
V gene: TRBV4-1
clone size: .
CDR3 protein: CASSQEKGTVTEAFF
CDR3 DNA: TGCGCCAGCAGCCAAGAAAAGGGGACAGTGACTGAAGCTTTCTTT

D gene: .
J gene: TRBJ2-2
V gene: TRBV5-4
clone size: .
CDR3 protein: CASSLAGNTGELFF
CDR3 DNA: TGTGCCAGCAGCTTGGCCGGGAACACCGGGGAGCTGTTTTTT

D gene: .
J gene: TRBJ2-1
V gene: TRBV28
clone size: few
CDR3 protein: CASSSSSELYNEQFF
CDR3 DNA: TGTGCCAGCAGTTCCTCTAGCGAGCTCTACAATGAGCAGTTCTTC

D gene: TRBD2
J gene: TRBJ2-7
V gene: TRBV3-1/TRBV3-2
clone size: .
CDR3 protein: CASSQDRGGREQYF
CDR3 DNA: TGTGCCAGCAGCCAAGATCGCGGGGGGCGCGAGCAGTACTTC

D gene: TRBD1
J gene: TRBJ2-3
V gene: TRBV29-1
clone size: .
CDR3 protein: CSVGDRPTDTQYF
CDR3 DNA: TGCAGCGTTGGGGACAGGCCCACAGATACGCAGTATTTT

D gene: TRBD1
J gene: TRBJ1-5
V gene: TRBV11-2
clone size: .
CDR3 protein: CASSLGRQGGHQPQHF
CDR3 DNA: TGTGCCAGCAGCTTAGGCAGACAGGGGGGACATCAGCCCCAGCATTTT

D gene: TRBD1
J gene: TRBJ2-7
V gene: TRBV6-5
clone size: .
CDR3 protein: CASKPGQGLSYEQYF
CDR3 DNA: TGTGCCAGCAAACCGGGACAGGGTTTGTCCTACGAGCAGTACTTC

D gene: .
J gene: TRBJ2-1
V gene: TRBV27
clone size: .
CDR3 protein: CASSLRGIDYNEQFF
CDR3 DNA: TGTGCCAGCAGCCTAAGGGGGATTGACTACAATGAGCAGTTCTTC

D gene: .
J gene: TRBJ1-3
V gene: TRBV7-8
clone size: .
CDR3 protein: CASSLNPRGSGTGNTIYF
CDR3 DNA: TGTGCCAGCAGCTTAAACCCTAGGGGCAGTGGAACTGGAAACACCATATATTTT

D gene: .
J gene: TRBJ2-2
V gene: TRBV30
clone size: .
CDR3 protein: CAWSVQGNGELFF
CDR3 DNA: TGTGCCTGGAGTGTTCAGGGGAACGGGGAGCTGTTTTTT

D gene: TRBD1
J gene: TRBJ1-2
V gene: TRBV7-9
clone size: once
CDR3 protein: CASSTLGQGSGGYTF
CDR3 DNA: TGTGCCAGCAGCACCCTGGGACAGGGGTCGGGTGGCTACACCTTC

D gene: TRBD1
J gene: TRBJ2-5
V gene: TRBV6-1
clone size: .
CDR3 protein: CASSEARTGGETQYF
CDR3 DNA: TGTGCCAGCAGTGAAGCTAGGACAGGGGGAGAGACCCAGTACTTC

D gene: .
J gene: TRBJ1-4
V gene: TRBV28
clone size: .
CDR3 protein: CASSPQIAQGEKLFF
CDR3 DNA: TGTGCCAGCAGTCCCCAGATAGCTCAGGGAGAAAAACTGTTTTTT

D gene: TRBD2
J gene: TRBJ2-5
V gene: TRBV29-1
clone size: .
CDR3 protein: CSVESWRASGEQETQYF
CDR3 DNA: TGCAGCGTTGAAAGTTGGAGGGCTAGCGGGGAACAAGAGACCCAGTACTTC

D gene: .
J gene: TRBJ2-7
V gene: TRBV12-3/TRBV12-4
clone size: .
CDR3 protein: CASSFELTGQYF
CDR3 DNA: TGTGCCAGCAGTTTTGAGTTGACAGGGCAGTACTTC

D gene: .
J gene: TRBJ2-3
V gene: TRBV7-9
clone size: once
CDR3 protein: CASSLTRGFGDTQYF
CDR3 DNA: TGTGCCAGCAGCTTGACCAGGGGTTTCGGAGATACGCAGTATTTT

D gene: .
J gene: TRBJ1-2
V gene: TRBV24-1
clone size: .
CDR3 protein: CATSDPSLTGNYGYTF
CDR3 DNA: TGTGCCACCAGTGATCCGTCATTGACGGGTAACTATGGCTACACCTTC

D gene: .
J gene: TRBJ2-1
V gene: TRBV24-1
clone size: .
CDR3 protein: CATSLRSSYNEQFF
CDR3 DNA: TGTGCCACCAGTTTGCGGTCCTCCTACAATGAGCAGTTCTTC

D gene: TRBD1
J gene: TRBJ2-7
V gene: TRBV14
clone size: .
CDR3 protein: CASSPAGTGVQQYF
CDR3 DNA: TGTGCCAGCAGCCCCGCCGGGACAGGGGTTCAGCAGTACTTC